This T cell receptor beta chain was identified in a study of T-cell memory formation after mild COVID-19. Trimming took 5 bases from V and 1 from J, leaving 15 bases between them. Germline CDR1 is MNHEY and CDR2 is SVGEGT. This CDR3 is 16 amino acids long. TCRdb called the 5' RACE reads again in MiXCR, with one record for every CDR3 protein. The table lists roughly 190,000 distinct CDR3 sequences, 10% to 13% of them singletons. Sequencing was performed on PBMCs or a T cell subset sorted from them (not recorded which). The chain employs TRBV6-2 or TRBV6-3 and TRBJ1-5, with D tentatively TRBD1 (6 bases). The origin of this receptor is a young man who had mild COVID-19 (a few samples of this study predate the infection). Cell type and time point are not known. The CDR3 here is CASSDPQGSSNQPQHF. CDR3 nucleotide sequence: TGTGCCAGCAGTGATCCCCAGGGGTCCAGCAATCAGCCCCAGCATTTT.